This record concerns one TCR beta chain sequence. The antigen it recognizes is unknown. No qualities accompany the bases; no much larger clone lies one base away. Ficoll-Paque density gradient centrifugation was the method used to isolate PBMCs. The CDR3 contains 15 residues, cysteine and phenylalanine counted. The only DNA kept is the CDR3, 45 bases in frame from the first base. The junction shows trimming of 1 base on V and 8 bases on J, plus 16 bases between the germline ends. In the germline V gene, CDR1 corresponds to LGHNA and CDR2 to YSLEER. Instrument used: Illumina NovaSeq 6000. TCRalpha and TCRbeta cDNA libraries were constructed by 5'RACE with constant-segment primers, with sample barcodes and unique molecular identifiers being introduced. RNA was extracted from every sample with Trizol reagent. Library amplification was performed in two PCR steps, and a second sample barcode and Illumina TruSeq adapters were introduced in the second step. Libraries were sequenced on an Illumina NovaSeq with 2 x 150 bp paired-end reads. The authors' pipeline ran thus. Demultiplexing of reads and collapsing into UMI-guided consensus sequences were performed with migec v1.2.7. Using mixcr v2.1.11, UMI consensuses were aligned to TRA and TRB V and J templates and then assembled into clonotypes. Expanded or contracted clonotypes were those called significant by both edgeR and NoisET, with noise models trained on biological replicates. For edgeR calls, a false discovery rate-adjusted p below 0.01 and a log2 fold-change threshold of 1 were applied. As an exploratory analysis of dynamics, max-normalized trajectories of the 1000 most abundant clonotypes were examined with PCA combined with hierarchical clustering. Separately sequenced CD4+ and CD8+ repertoires were used to assign a CD4 or CD8 phenotype to each responding clone. Clones were called with MiXCR by TCRdb after fastp trimmed the public reads at Q25, and only in-frame beta chains were retained. Every entry covers one CDR3 protein and lists the most common genes and DNA from its rows. TCRdb assigned the V and J calls; the authors' analysis was not used. The sample records about 320,000 distinct CDR3 sequences, roughly an eighth of which are singletons. Clones ranked in the top ten supply around 20% of the sample.

The data originate from a study of T-cell memory formation after mild COVID-19 (dated by TCRdb to the early 2020s). Context from the whole study: Most TCR sequence clusters were specific to one of the two donors. Longitudinal TCRalpha and TCRbeta repertoire sequencing tracked T-cell clones expanding and contracting after mild COVID-19 in a couple of donors. Two young, previously healthy adult volunteers made up the cohort, one male and one female. Summary of the overall study and its limitations: Some responding clones were found in pre-infection memory, which suggests that pre-existing cross-reactive memory T cells took part in the SARS-CoV-2 response. Only two mild cases were covered by the study, and larger cohorts that include severe cases with pre-infection samples were considered necessary. Whether the second-wave clones peaking on day 37 were SARS-CoV-2 specific was not confirmed. Contracting CD4+ clones turned up mainly in the CM and EM memory subsets, whereas EMRA was where CD8+ clones were enriched. Balanced CD4/CD8 phenotypes were observed for clones contracting from day 15 to 85, whereas a bias towards CD4+ was observed for a second wave of clones expanding from day 15 to 37.

The source is a man aged 18 to 35 who had mild COVID-19 (a few samples of this study predate the infection). The sample titles of this study are shuffled in the database, so cell type and time point are left out; the donor was told from shared clones. The specimen was PBMCs or a T cell subset sorted from them (not recorded which). The chain is encoded by TRBV4-3 joined to TRBJ2-3; TRBD2 is a weak D gene call, 5 bases matching. The CDR3 in this case is CASSQGTRLISTQYF. In nucleotide form, the sequence is TGCGCCAGCAGCCAAGGGACTCGCTTAATTAGTACGCAGTATTTT.